This is a list of T cell receptor beta chains from one sample in a study of shared T cell receptors in the human thymus. Assay: immunoSEQ multiplex PCR; the TCRdb copy retains only in-frame clones and omits some. The table shows some 760,000 clones, with 70% to 90% occurring only once. These sequences were also reported in another study, on human thymus T cells.

The specimen sequenced was thymocytes. The receptors were sampled from a girl in the first two years of life with a congenital heart defect. CDR3s include the opening cysteine and the closing phenylalanine or tryptophan. A D gene is named only where the DNA matches it firmly. The size entry is marked missing in some rows and otherwise reads once, few, many or a size class.

cdr3_length: 13; v_call: TRBV4-1; d_call: TRBD1; j_call: TRBJ1-2; clone_size: .; cdr3_nt: TGCGCCAGCAGTCGGGACAGCCCTAAAAACTACACCTTC; cdr3_aa: CASSRDSPKNYTF
cdr3_length: 15; v_call: TRBV28; d_call: TRBD1; j_call: TRBJ1-1; clone_size: once; cdr3_nt: TGTGCCAGCAGTCCCGGGGGACAGATGAACACTGAAGCTTTCTTT; cdr3_aa: CASSPGGQMNTEAFF
cdr3_length: 15; v_call: TRBV7-9; d_call: TRBD1; j_call: TRBJ1-1; clone_size: .; cdr3_nt: TGTGCCAGCAGCTTAAGACAGGGAATGAACACTGAAGCTTTCTTT; cdr3_aa: CASSLRQGMNTEAFF
cdr3_length: 16; v_call: TRBV7-2; d_call: TRBD2; j_call: TRBJ2-1; clone_size: .; cdr3_nt: TGTGCCAGCAGCTTCGGACTAGCGGGGGTCTACAATGAGCAGTTCTTC; cdr3_aa: CASSFGLAGVYNEQFF
cdr3_length: 16; v_call: TRBV7-2; d_call: .; j_call: TRBJ2-3; clone_size: .; cdr3_nt: TGTGCCAGCAGCGGTAAGGGGCTCACCAGCACAGATACGCAGTATTTT; cdr3_aa: CASSGKGLTSTDTQYF
cdr3_length: 15; v_call: TRBV7-8; d_call: TRBD1; j_call: TRBJ2-7; clone_size: .; cdr3_nt: TGTGCCAGCAGTTCTCACCACCGGGACAGGGAAAAGCAGTACTTC; cdr3_aa: CASSSHHRDREKQYF
cdr3_length: 19; v_call: TRBV4-1; d_call: TRBD1; j_call: TRBJ1-2; clone_size: .; cdr3_nt: TGCGCCAGCAGCCAAGATGCCAGGACAGGAAAGGGTCAAGACTATGGCTACACCTTC; cdr3_aa: CASSQDARTGKGQDYGYTF
cdr3_length: 13; v_call: TRBV19; d_call: .; j_call: TRBJ2-1; clone_size: .; cdr3_nt: TGTGCCAGTAGTATGTCGGGGGGCTCATCGCTGTTCTTC; cdr3_aa: CASSMSGGSSLFF
cdr3_length: 11; v_call: TRBV20-1; d_call: .; j_call: TRBJ2-5; clone_size: .; cdr3_nt: TGCAGTGCTACCCGGGGAGAGACCCAGTACTTC; cdr3_aa: CSATRGETQYF
cdr3_length: 16; v_call: TRBV5-6; d_call: TRBD1; j_call: TRBJ2-5; clone_size: .; cdr3_nt: TGTGCCAGCAGCCCAGTCCCGGGACAGGGAAGAGAGACCCAGTACTTC; cdr3_aa: CASSPVPGQGRETQYF
cdr3_length: 15; v_call: TRBV11-2; d_call: .; j_call: TRBJ2-5; clone_size: .; cdr3_nt: TGTGCCAGCAGCTTAGGAGGGTCCCCGGGAAAGACCCAGTACTTC; cdr3_aa: CASSLGGSPGKTQYF
cdr3_length: 16; v_call: TRBV27; d_call: TRBD1; j_call: TRBJ2-1; clone_size: .; cdr3_nt: TGTGCCAGCAGTTTAATTGGTCAGGGGGAATACAATGAGCAGTTCTTC; cdr3_aa: CASSLIGQGEYNEQFF
cdr3_length: 14; v_call: TRBV7-9; d_call: .; j_call: TRBJ1-2; clone_size: .; cdr3_nt: TGTGCCAGCAGCTTAGTACCACATCCTTATGGCTACACCTTC; cdr3_aa: CASSLVPHPYGYTF
cdr3_length: 16; v_call: TRBV18; d_call: TRBD1; j_call: TRBJ2-7; clone_size: .; cdr3_nt: TGTGCCAGCTCACCACCGAAGGGACAGGAGAACTACGAGCAGTACTTC; cdr3_aa: CASSPPKGQENYEQYF
cdr3_length: 15; v_call: TRBV7-5; d_call: .; j_call: TRBJ2-1; clone_size: .; cdr3_nt: TGTGCCAGAAGCCGGAACCGGGACAGGAACAATGAGCAGTTCTTC; cdr3_aa: CARSRNRDRNNEQFF
cdr3_length: 15; v_call: TRBV2; d_call: .; j_call: TRBJ2-1; clone_size: .; cdr3_nt: TGTGCGATGCAGAGGGCCGTAATCCACAACAATGAGCAGTTCTTC; cdr3_aa: CAMQRAVIHNNEQFF
cdr3_length: 16; v_call: TRBV4-1; d_call: TRBD1; j_call: TRBJ2-3; clone_size: .; cdr3_nt: TGCGCCAGCAGCCAAGTACAGGGGCGCCCCACAGATACGCAGTATTTT; cdr3_aa: CASSQVQGRPTDTQYF
cdr3_length: 13; v_call: TRBV6-1; d_call: .; j_call: TRBJ1-2; clone_size: once; cdr3_nt: TGTGCCAGCAGTGAATTTTTGTATCATGGCTACACCTTC; cdr3_aa: CASSEFLYHGYTF
cdr3_length: 13; v_call: TRBV4-1; d_call: .; j_call: TRBJ1-2; clone_size: .; cdr3_nt: TGCGCCAGCAGCCAAGCCAAACCAGGGGGCTACACCTTC; cdr3_aa: CASSQAKPGGYTF
cdr3_length: 13; v_call: TRBV5-6; d_call: .; j_call: TRBJ2-7; clone_size: .; cdr3_nt: TGTGCCAGCAGCGGCTCGACAGGTTACGAGCAGTACTTC; cdr3_aa: CASSGSTGYEQYF
cdr3_length: 19; v_call: TRBV10-3; d_call: .; j_call: TRBJ2-4; clone_size: once; cdr3_nt: TGTGCCATCAGTGAGTCGAGCGGGTGCGGAAGTGAAGCCAAAAACATTCAGTACTTC; cdr3_aa: CAISESSGCGSEAKNIQYF
cdr3_length: 14; v_call: TRBV7-6; d_call: TRBD2; j_call: TRBJ2-3; clone_size: once; cdr3_nt: TGTGCCAGCAGCCAAGCGGGGGGCACAGATACGCAGTATTTT; cdr3_aa: CASSQAGGTDTQYF
cdr3_length: 16; v_call: TRBV5-6; d_call: .; j_call: TRBJ2-7; clone_size: .; cdr3_nt: TGTGCCAGCAGCTTGGCCCTGACAGGTTCCACCTACGAGCAGTACTTC; cdr3_aa: CASSLALTGSTYEQYF
cdr3_length: 14; v_call: TRBV14; d_call: TRBD1; j_call: TRBJ1-2; clone_size: .; cdr3_nt: TGTGCCAGCAGCCCGGGACAGGGGGCATCTGGCTACACCTTC; cdr3_aa: CASSPGQGASGYTF
cdr3_length: 14; v_call: TRBV5-3; d_call: .; j_call: TRBJ2-7; clone_size: .; cdr3_nt: TGTGCCAGAAGCTTGGAACAGGACCACTACGAGCAGTACTTC; cdr3_aa: CARSLEQDHYEQYF
cdr3_length: 15; v_call: TRBV10-3; d_call: .; j_call: TRBJ1-2; clone_size: .; cdr3_nt: TGTGCCATCAGTGATAGAAGAGGGGGTACCTATGGCTACACCTTC; cdr3_aa: CAISDRRGGTYGYTF
cdr3_length: 13; v_call: TRBV29-1; d_call: .; j_call: TRBJ1-1; clone_size: .; cdr3_nt: TGCAGCGTTGTTAGGGGAGGGGACACTGAAGCTTTCTTT; cdr3_aa: CSVVRGGDTEAFF
cdr3_length: 16; v_call: TRBV12-5; d_call: TRBD2; j_call: TRBJ2-3; clone_size: .; cdr3_nt: TGTGCTAGTGGTCAAACGAGCGGGGGGTATTCAGATACGCAGTATTTT; cdr3_aa: CASGQTSGGYSDTQYF